The clone carrying this T cell receptor beta chain appeared a few times. The antigen is unknown. These data come from a study of OX40 agonist ivuxolimab in advanced cancers. Whole-study findings and limits: Both CD4+ and CD8+ T cell populations in blood had undergone clonal expansion by week 6 at 0.1 to 3.0 mg/kg.

The table came from immunoSEQ multiplex PCR; TCRdb's copy has only in-frame clones and leaves some out. The sample includes more than 60,000 clones, roughly 80% seen only once; the top ten take over 1.5%. Germline CDR1 reads SGHDT; CDR2 reads YYEEEE. The CDR3 is 15 residues long. Deletions cut 1 base from V and 6 bases from J, with 16 bases between. The sample consisted of CD4+ or CD8+ T cells sorted from blood, taken in a trial of the OX40 agonist ivuxolimab. This receptor was obtained from an adult with an advanced solid tumor such as melanoma, head and neck, liver or kidney cancer. The chain employs TRBV5-6 and TRBJ1-2, with D possibly being TRBD1 (6 bases). CDR3 loop: CASSLSPGGLHGYTF. In DNA form, the CDR3 reads TGTGCCAGCAGCTTGTCTCCTGGGGGGCTGCATGGCTACACCTTC.